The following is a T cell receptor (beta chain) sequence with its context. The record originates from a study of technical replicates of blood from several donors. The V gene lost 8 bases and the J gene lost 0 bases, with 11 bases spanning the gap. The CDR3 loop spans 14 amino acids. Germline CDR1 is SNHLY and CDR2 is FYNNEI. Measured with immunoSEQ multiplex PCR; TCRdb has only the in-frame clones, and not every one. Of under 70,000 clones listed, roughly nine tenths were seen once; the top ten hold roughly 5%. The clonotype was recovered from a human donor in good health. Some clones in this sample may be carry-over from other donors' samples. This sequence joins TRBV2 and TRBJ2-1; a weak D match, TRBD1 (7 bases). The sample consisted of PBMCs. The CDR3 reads CASRGTVSYNEQFF. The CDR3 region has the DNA TGTGCCAGCCGGGGGACAGTCTCCTACAATGAGCAGTTCTTC.